The 8 T cell receptor beta chains presented below share a single source sample, sequenced in a study of beta chain features in type 1 diabetes. Findings and caveats of the study: Shortening of TCRB CDR3s, moderate but significant, appeared in all four CD4+ subsets of Type 1 diabetes patients.

Antigens for these TCRs are unknown. Expressed TCRB transcripts were sequenced after all isolated RNA was converted to cDNA. This table comes from immunoSEQ multiplex PCR, and its TCRdb copy is limited to in-frame clones, with some not included. The table has roughly 290,000 clones, 14% to 15% seen once. The source material was naive CD4+ T cells from blood. Receptors were obtained from a man in his late teens or twenties with type 1 diabetes.

This chain connects TRBV7-9 to TRBJ2-5, with TRBD1 matching 11 bases. This CDR3 is 17 amino acids long. The V and J ends lost 7 bases and 5 bases, in that order; junction bases with no gene match: 15. Germline V gives CDR1 SEHNR, CDR2 FQNEAQ (reference sequence). CDR3 coding DNA: TGTGCCAGCACCTCCCCGTTGGACAGGGGGCTGCGGGAGACCCAGTACTTC. This gives the protein CASTSPLDRGLRETQYF.

The rearrangement uses TRBV18 and TRBJ1-6; 10 bases are shared with TRBD1. Germline CDR1 reads KGHSH; CDR2 reads LQKENI. The CDR3 is made up of 14 amino acids. Trimming took 3 bases from V and 7 from J; bases not matched to a gene: 0. In DNA form, the CDR3 reads TGTGCCAGCTCACCGGGACAGGGGAATTCACCCCTCCACTTT. Its protein product is CASSPGQGNSPLHF.

The genes are TRBV30 and TRBJ2-3; no clear D gene. The germline gives CDR1 GTSNPN, CDR2 SVGIG (reference sequence). The V gene lost 0 bases and the J gene lost 4 bases, with 8 bases spanning the gap. The CDR3 covers 13 residues. The CDR3: CAWSVGGPDTQYF. The CDR3 bases are TGTGCCTGGAGTGTTGGTGGGCCAGATACGCAGTATTTT.

This clone was counted only a few times. The CDR3, as DNA: TGCGCCAGCAGCCAAGGAGAGGGCCCTAGCACAGATACGCAGTATTTT. This translates into CASSQGEGPSTDTQYF. This chain joins TRBV4-3 and TRBJ2-3; D perhaps matches TRBD2 (5 bases). V was shortened by 1 base and J by 0 bases, with 11 bases between the two germline ends. Germline V gene lookup returns CDR1 LGHNA and CDR2 YSLEER. The CDR3 is 16 amino acids.

This chain links TRBV28 with TRBJ2-3; tentative D call: TRBD2 (5 bases). The length of the CDR3 is 14 residues. Trimming shortened V by 4 bases and J by 5 bases, and 13 bases separated the two germline ends. Germline lookup yields CDR1 MDHEN and CDR2 SYDVKM. The CDR3: CASSSPPGIDTQYF. DNA for the CDR3: TGTGCCAGCAGTTCTCCCCCGGGAATAGATACGCAGTATTTT.

This clone was counted a few times. CDR3 bases: TGTGCCAGCAGCTTCGGTAGCGGGGGGTCAATGGGGGAGCTGTTTTTT. It encodes CASSFGSGGSMGELFF. The chain recombines TRBV7-2 with TRBJ2-2, with 10 bases matching TRBD2. CDR3 length equals 16 residues. The V segment lost 3 bases and the J segment 8 bases; nucleotides outside the gene matches: 9. CDR1 is SGHTA, CDR2 FQGNSA, per germline.

CDR3 bases: TGTGCCAGCAGCGTACGCCACCTAAGCTCCTACAATGAGCAGTTCTTC. Its protein product is CASSVRHLSSYNEQFF. The chain carries TRBV9 and TRBJ2-1; D gene unclear. The V gene lost 1 base and the J gene lost 0 bases, with 11 bases spanning the gap. Germline V gene sequence: CDR1 SGDLS, CDR2 YYNGEE. This CDR3 spans 16 amino acids.

This chain joins TRBV28 and TRBJ2-1; 9 nucleotides match TRBD2. The length of the CDR3 is 15 residues. V lost 4 bases and J lost 6; bases outside the gene matches: 7. Germline CDR1 MDHEN, CDR2 SYDVKM. The CDR3, as DNA: TGTGCCAGCAGTTCCCCCGGACTAGCGTCCAATGAGCAGTTCTTC. Its translation is CASSSPGLASNEQFF.